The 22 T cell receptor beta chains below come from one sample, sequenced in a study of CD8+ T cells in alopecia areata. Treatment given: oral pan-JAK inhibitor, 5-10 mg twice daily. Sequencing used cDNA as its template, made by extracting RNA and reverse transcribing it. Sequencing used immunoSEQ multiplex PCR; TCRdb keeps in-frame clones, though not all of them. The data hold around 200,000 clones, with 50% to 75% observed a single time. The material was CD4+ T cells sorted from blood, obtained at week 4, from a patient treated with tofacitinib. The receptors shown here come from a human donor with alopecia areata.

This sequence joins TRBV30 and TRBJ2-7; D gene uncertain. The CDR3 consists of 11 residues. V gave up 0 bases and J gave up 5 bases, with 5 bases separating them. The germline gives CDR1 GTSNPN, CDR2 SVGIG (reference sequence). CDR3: CAWSVLNEQYF. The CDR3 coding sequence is TGTGCCTGGAGTGTACTAAACGAGCAGTACTTC.

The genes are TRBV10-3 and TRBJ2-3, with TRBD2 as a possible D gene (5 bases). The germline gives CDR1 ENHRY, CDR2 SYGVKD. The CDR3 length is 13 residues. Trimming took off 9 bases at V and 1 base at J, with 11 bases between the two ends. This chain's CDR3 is CAIEGRGTDTQYF. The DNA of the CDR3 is TGTGCCATTGAGGGCCGGGGCACAGATACGCAGTATTTT.

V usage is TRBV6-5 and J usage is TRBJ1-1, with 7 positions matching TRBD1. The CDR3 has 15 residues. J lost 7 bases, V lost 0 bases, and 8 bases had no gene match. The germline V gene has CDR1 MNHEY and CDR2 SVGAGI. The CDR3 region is CASSYSYDRAGEAFF. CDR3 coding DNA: TGTGCCAGCAGTTACTCGTATGACAGGGCCGGTGAAGCTTTCTTT.

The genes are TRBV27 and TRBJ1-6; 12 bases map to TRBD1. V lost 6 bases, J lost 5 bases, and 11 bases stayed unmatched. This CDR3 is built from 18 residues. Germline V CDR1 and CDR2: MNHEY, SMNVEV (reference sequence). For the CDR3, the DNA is TGTGCCAGCAGAACCGGGACAGGGGGCAGAACGGATAATTCACCCCTCCACTTT. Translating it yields CASRTGTGGRTDNSPLHF.

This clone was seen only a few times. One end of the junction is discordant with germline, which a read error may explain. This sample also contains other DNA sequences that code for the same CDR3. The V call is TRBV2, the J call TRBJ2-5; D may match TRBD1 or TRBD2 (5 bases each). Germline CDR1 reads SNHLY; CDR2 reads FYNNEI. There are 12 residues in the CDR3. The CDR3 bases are TGTGCCAGCAGTGGGGACCAGGAGACCCAGTACTTC. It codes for CASSGDQETQYF.

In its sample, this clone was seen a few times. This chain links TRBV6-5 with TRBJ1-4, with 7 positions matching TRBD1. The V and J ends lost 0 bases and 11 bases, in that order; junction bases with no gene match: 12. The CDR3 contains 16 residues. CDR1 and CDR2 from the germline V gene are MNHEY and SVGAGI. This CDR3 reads CASSYSTPGQTRKLFF. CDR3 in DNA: TGTGCCAGCAGTTACTCGACCCCGGGACAGACAAGGAAACTGTTTTTT.

This chain's CDR3 is CASSPGQTNTGELFF. The CDR3 DNA sequence: TGTGCCAGCAGCCCTGGGCAGACAAACACCGGGGAGCTGTTTTTT. This sequence joins TRBV5-4 and TRBJ2-2; D call uncertain. V shed 4 bases and J shed 2 bases, with 12 bases lying between them. The CDR3 sequence is 15 residues long. CDR1 and CDR2 (germline): SGHNT, YYREEE (reference sequence).

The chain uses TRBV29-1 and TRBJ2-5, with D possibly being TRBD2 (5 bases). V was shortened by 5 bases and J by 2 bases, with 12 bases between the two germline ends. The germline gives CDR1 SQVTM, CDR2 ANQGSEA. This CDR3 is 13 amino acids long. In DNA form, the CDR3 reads TGCAGCGTTACGGGGAGCGAACAAGAGACCCAGTACTTC. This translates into CSVTGSEQETQYF.

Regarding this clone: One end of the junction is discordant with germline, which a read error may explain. CDR3 sequence reads: CASSPGSADTQYF. CDR3 nucleotide sequence: TGTGCTAGCAGCCCAGGGTCCGCGGATACGCAGTATTTT. The chain carries TRBV7-7 and TRBJ2-3; D might be TRBD1 (5 bases). The CDR3 is 13 residues long. Germline V gene sequence: CDR1 SSHAT, CDR2 FNYEAQ (reference sequence).

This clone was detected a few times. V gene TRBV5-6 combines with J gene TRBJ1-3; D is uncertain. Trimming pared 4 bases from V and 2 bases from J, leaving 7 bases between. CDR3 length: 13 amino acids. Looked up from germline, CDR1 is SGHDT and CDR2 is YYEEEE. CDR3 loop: CASSRRAGNTIYF. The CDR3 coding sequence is TGTGCCAGCAGCCGGAGGGCTGGAAACACCATATATTTT.

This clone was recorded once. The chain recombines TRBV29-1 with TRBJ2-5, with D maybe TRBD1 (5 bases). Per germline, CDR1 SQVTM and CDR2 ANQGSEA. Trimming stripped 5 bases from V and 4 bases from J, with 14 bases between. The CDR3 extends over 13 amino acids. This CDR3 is CSVRQGGGETQYF. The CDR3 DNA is TGCAGCGTTCGGCAGGGTGGTGGAGAGACCCAGTACTTC.

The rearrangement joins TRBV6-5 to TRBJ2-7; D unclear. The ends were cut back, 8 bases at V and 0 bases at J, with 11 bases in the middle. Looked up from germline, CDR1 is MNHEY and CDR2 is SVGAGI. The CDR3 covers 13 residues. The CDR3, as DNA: TGTGCCAGCCGTGGCCGTCCCTCCTACGAGCAGTACTTC. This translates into CASRGRPSYEQYF.

CDR3 region: CASIGTGGVGTQYF. For the CDR3, the DNA is TGTGCCAGCATAGGGACAGGGGGCGTTGGGACCCAGTACTTC. V usage is TRBV2 and J usage is TRBJ2-5; 12 bases fit TRBD1. J gave up 7 bases and V 7 bases, and 7 bases lay outside the gene matches. The CDR3 consists of 14 residues. CDR1 is SNHLY, CDR2 FYNNEI, per germline.

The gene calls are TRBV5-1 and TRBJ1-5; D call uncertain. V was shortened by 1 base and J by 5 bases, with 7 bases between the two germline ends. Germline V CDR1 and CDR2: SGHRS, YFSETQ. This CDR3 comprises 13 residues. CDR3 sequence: CASSLSFDQPQHF. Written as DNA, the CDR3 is TGCGCCAGCAGCTTGTCGTTCGATCAGCCCCAGCATTTT. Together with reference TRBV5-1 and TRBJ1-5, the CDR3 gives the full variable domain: KAGVTQTPRYLIKTRGQQVTLSCSPISGHRSVSWYQQTPGQGLQFLFEYFSETQRNKGNFPGRFSGRQFSNSRSEMNVSTLELGDSALYLCASSLSFDQPQHFGDGTRLSIL.

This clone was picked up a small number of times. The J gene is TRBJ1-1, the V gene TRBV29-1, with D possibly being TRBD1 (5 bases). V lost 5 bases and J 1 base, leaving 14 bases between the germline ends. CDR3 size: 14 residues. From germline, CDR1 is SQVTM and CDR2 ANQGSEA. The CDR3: CSVRIPGRNTEAFF. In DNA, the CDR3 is TGCAGCGTTCGCATCCCAGGGAGGAACACTGAAGCTTTCTTT.

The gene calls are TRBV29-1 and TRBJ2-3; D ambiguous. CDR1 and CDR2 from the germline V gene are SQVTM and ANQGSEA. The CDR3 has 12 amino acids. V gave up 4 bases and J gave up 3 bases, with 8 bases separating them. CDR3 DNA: TGCAGCGTTGCGGCTAGGACAGATACGCAGTATTTT. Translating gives CSVAARTDTQYF.

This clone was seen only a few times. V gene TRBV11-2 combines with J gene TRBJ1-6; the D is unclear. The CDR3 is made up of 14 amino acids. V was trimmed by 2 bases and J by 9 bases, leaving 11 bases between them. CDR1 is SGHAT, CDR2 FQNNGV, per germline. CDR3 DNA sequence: TGTGCCAGCAGCTTATCGTACTCTTCTTCACCCCTCCACTTT. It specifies CASSLSYSSSPLHF.

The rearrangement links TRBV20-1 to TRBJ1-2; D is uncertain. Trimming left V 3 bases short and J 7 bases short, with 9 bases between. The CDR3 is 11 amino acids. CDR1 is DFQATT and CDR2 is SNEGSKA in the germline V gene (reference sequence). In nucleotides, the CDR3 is TGCAGTGCTAGGCTCGAGCGTGGCTACACCTTC. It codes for CSARLERGYTF.

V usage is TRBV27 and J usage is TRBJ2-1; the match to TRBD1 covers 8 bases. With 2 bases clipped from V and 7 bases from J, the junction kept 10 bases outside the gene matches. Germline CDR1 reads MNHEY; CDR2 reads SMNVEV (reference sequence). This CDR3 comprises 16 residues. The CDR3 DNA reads TGTGCCAGCAGTTTAGGCTGGCAGGGGGCTAATAATGAGCAGTTCTTC. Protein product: CASSLGWQGANNEQFF.

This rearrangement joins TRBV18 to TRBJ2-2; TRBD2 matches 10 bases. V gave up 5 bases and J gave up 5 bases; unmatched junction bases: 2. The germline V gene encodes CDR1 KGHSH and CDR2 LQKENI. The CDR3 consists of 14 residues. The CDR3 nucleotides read TGTGCCAGCTCAGGACTAGCGGTTACCGGGGAGCTGTTTTTT. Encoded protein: CASSGLAVTGELFF.

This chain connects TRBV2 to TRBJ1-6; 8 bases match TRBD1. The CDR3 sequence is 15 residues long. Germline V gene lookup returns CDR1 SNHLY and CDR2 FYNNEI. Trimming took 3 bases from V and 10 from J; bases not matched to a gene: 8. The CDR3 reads CASSEVAGGRSPLHF. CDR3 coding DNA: TGTGCCAGCAGTGAGGTGGCAGGGGGCCGGTCACCCCTCCACTTT.

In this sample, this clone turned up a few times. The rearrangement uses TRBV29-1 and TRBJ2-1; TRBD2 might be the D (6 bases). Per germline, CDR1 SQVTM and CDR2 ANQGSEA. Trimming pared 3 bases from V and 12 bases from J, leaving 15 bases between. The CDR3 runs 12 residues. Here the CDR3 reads CSVEMTDYRQFF. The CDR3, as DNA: TGCAGCGTTGAGATGACGGACTATCGGCAGTTCTTC.